The entry below gives a single T cell receptor (beta chain) sequence along with its context. Its antigen is undetermined. Germline CDR1 and CDR2: KGHDR and SFDVKD. V lost 5 bases and J lost 3; bases outside the gene matches: 11. CDR3 size: 16 residues. This sample is part of a study of T cell responses to AZD1222 COVID-19 vaccine. Study-level findings and limits: At study baseline, merely five or six AZD1222 recipients were seropositive. Sampling captured repertoires only after the peak T cell response. Spike-specific TCRs gained breadth and depth after people received two AZD1222 doses.

Method: immunoSEQ multiplex PCR; TCRdb's copy keeps in-frame clones and lacks some. The sample records more than 85,000 clones, roughly 84% being singletons. Analysis merged second doses at about 4 or about 12 weeks. The chain combines TRBV24-1 with TRBJ2-7, with 8 positions matching TRBD1. This specimen was peripheral blood, taken 28 days after the second AZD1222 dose. The clonotype comes from an adult who received the AZD1222 COVID-19 vaccine. The CDR3 DNA is TGTGCCACCAGTGCGCCAGGGGGCAAGGGTGTCTACGAGCAGTACTTC. Translation: CATSAPGGKGVYEQYF.